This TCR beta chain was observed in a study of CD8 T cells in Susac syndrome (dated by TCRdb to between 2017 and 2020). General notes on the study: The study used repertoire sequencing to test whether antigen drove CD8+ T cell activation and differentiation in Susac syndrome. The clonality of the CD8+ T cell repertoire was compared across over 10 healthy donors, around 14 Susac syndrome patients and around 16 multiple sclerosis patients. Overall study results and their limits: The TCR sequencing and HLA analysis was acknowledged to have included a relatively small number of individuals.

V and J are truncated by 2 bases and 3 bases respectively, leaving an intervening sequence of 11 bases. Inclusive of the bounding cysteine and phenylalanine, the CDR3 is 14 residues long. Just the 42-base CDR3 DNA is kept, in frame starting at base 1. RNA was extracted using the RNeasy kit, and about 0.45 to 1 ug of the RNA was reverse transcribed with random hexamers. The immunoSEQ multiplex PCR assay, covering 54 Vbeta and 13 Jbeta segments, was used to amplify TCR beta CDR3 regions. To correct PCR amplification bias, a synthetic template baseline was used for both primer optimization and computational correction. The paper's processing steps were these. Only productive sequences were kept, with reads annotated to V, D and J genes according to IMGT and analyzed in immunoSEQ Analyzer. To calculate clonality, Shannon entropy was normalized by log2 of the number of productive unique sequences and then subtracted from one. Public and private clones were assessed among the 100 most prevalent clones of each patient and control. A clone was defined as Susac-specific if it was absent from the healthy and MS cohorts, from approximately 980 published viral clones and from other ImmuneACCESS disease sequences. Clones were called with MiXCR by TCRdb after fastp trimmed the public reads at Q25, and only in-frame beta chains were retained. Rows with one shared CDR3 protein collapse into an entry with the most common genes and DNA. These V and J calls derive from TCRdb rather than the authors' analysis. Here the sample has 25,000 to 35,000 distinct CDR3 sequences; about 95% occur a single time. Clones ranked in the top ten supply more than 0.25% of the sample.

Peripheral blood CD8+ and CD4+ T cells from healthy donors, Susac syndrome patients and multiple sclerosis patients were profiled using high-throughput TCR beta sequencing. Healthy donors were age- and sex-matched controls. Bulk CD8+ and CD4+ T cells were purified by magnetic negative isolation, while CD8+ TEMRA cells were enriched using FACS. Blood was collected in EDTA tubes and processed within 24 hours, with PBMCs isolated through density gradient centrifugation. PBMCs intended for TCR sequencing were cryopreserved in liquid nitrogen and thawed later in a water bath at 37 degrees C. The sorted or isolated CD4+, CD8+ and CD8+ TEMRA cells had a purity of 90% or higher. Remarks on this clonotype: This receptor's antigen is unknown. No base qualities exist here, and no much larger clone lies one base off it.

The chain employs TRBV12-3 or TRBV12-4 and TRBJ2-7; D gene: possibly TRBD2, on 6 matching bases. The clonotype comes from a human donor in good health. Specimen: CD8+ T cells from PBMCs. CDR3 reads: CASSLRRADYEQYF. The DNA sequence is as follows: TGTGCCAGCAGTTTAAGGAGGGCGGACTACGAGCAGTACTTC.